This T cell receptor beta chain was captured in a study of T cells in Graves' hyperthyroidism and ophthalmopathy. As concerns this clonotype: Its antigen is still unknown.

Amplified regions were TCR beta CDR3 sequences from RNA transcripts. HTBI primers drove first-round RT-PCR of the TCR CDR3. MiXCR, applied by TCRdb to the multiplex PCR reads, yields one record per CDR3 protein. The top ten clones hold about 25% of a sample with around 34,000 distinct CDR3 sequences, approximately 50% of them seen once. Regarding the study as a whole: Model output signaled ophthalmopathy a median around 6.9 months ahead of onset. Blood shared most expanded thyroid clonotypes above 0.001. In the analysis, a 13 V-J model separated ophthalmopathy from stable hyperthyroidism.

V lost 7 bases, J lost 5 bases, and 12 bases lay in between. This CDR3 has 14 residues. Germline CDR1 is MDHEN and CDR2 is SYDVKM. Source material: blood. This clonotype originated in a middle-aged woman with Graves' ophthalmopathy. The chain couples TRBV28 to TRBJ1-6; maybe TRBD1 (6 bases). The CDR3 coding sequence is TGTGCCAGCAACGTCAGGGGCAATAATTCACCCCTCCACTTT. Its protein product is CASNVRGNNSPLHF.